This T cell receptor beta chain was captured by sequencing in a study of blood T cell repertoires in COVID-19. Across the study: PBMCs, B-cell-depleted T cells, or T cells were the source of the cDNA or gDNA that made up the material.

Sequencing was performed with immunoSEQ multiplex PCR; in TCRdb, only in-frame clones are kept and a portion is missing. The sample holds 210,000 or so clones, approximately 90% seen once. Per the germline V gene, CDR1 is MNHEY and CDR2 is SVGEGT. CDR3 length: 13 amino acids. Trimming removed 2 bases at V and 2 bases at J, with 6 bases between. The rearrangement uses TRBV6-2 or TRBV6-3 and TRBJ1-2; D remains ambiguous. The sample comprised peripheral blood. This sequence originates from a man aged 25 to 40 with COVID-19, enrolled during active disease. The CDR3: CASSYVQNYGYTF. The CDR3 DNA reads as TGTGCCAGCAGTTACGTGCAGAACTATGGCTACACCTTC.